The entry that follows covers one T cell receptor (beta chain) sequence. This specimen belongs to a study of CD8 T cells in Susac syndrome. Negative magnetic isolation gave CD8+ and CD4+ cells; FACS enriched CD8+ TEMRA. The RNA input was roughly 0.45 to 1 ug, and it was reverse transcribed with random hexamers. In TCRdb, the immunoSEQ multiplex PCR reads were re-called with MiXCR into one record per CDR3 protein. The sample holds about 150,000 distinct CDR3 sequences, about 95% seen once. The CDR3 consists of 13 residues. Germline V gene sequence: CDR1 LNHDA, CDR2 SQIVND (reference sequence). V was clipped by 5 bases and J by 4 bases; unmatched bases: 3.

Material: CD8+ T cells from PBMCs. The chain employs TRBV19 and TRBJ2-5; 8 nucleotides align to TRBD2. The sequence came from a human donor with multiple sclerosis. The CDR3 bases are TGTGCCAGTAGTCCCACTAGCGGAGAGACCCAGTACTTC. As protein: CASSPTSGETQYF.